Below are 18 T cell receptor beta chains sequenced from a single sample in a study of blood T cell repertoires in COVID-19. Sequencing was performed with immunoSEQ multiplex PCR; in TCRdb, only in-frame clones are kept and a portion is missing. In the table there are some 80,000 clones, 87% of which are singletons. Input material: peripheral blood. These receptors all come from a woman in her forties or fifties with active or convalescent COVID-19.

The chain has TRBV18 and TRBJ1-6, with D uncertain. V lost 3 bases to trimming and J lost 7 bases, with 16 bases between them. The CDR3 covers 16 residues. From germline, CDR1 is KGHSH and CDR2 LQKENI. The CDR3 DNA is TGTGCCAGCTCACCTCAAGGAGGAGGGAACAATTCACCCCTCCACTTT. The encoded protein is CASSPQGGGNNSPLHF. Complete variable domain (other parts from reference TRBV18 and TRBJ1-6): NAGVMQNPRHLVRRRGQEARLRCSPMKGHSHVYWYRQLPEEGLKFMVYLQKENIIDESGMPKERFSAEFPKEGPSILRIQQVVRGDSAAYFCASSPQGGGNNSPLHFGNGTRLTVT.

The chain links TRBV29-1 to TRBJ2-2, with 7 bases lining up with TRBD1. The ends lost 6 bases at V and 3 bases at J; junction bases unmatched: 7. This CDR3 has 14 amino acids. Germline-derived CDR1 and CDR2 are SQVTM and ANQGSEA. DNA of the CDR3: TGCAGCGTCCTACCGACAGGGTACACCGGGGAGCTGTTTTTT. This sequence encodes CSVLPTGYTGELFF.

CDR3 bases: TGTGCCAGTAGTATACAGGGGGTCGAGTCATATGGCTACACCTTC. Protein product: CASSIQGVESYGYTF. V is TRBV19 and J is TRBJ1-2, with TRBD1 matching 7 bases. Germline V gene data show CDR1 as LNHDA and CDR2 as SQIVND (reference sequence). The CDR3 totals 15 residues. Trimming cost V 2 bases and J 5 bases; bases outside gene matches: 8. The complete variable domain, with remaining parts taken from reference TRBV19 and TRBJ1-2, reads DGGITQSPKYLFRKEGQNVTLSCEQNLNHDAMYWYRQDPGQGLRLIYYSQIVNDFQKGDIAEGYSVSREKKESFPLTVTSAQKNPTAFYLCASSIQGVESYGYTFGSGTRLTVV.

This clone was seen only once. The J gene is TRBJ2-7, the V gene TRBV6-5; TRBD1 aligns across 11 bases. From germline, CDR1 is MNHEY and CDR2 SVGAGI. The CDR3 length is 13 residues. V dropped 8 bases and J dropped 4; count of bases not matched to a gene: 4. The CDR3 spells CASGGTGGYEQYF. The CDR3 DNA is TGTGCCAGCGGCGGGACAGGGGGTTACGAGCAGTACTTC.

CDR3 bases: TGTGCCAGCAGCTTGGGACAGGGGGACACAGATACGCAGTATTTT. Its protein is CASSLGQGDTDTQYF. The gene calls are TRBV5-4 and TRBJ2-3, with 9 bases that match TRBD1. Germline lookup yields CDR1 SGHNT and CDR2 YYREEE (reference sequence). V was clipped by 0 bases and J by 2 bases; unmatched bases: 1. The CDR3 runs 15 residues. Combining the CDR3 with reference TRBV5-4 and TRBJ2-3 gives the whole variable domain ETGVTQSPTHLIKTRGQQVTLRCSSQSGHNTVSWYQQALGQGPQFIFQYYREEENGRGNFPPRFSGLQFPNYSSELNVNALELDDSALYLCASSLGQGDTDTQYFGPGTRLTVL.

In DNA form, the CDR3 reads TGCAGTGCTAGTCTGACCCCCCCGACGGGGGAGCAGTACTTC. Amino acids: CSASLTPPTGEQYF. V usage is TRBV20-1 and J usage is TRBJ2-7; D is perhaps TRBD2 (5 bases). V shed 3 bases and J shed 7 bases, with 19 bases lying between them. Germline CDR1 and CDR2: DFQATT and SNEGSKA (reference sequence). The length of the CDR3 is 14 residues.

This clone appeared a single time. The V and J genes are TRBV2 and TRBJ1-1; D call uncertain. Germline V gene data show CDR1 as SNHLY and CDR2 as FYNNEI. CDR3 length: 13 amino acids. V was trimmed by 11 bases and J by 1 base, leaving 14 bases between them. CDR3 region: CAAERDRNTEAFF. The CDR3 nucleotides are TGTGCCGCCGAGAGGGATCGGAACACTGAAGCTTTCTTT.

The genes are TRBV5-1 and TRBJ1-1; D might be TRBD1 (6 bases). Germline-derived CDR1 and CDR2 are SGHRS and YFSETQ. The ends were cut back, 3 bases at V and 2 bases at J, with 17 bases in the middle. The CDR3 sequence is 16 residues long. The CDR3 nucleotides are TGCGCCAGCAGCTCGGGTGTCGACAGGATAAACACTGAAGCTTTCTTT. It is translated as CASSSGVDRINTEAFF.

The chain combines TRBV6-5 with TRBJ2-2; 7 nucleotides match TRBD1. The V gene's germline CDR1 is MNHEY and CDR2 SVGAGI. V shed 0 bases, J shed 5 bases, and the junction held 6 bases outside the gene matches. The CDR3 length is 16 residues. The CDR3 DNA reads as TGTGCCAGCAGTTACTCGAACAGGGGCCAAACCGGGGAGCTGTTTTTT. The encoded protein is CASSYSNRGQTGELFF.

This clone was observed many times. The rearrangement joins TRBV15 to TRBJ1-3, with 9 bases that match TRBD1. This CDR3 has 16 residues. Germline V gene lookup returns CDR1 LNHNV and CDR2 YYDKDF (reference sequence). The trim removed 4 bases at V and 0 bases at J, leaving 4 bases unmatched. In DNA, the CDR3 is TGTGCCACCAGCAAGGACAGGGGCAGCTCTGGAAACACCATATATTTT. Translated, it gives CATSKDRGSSGNTIYF.

The chain uses TRBV24-1 and TRBJ1-2; D ambiguous. This CDR3 contains 13 residues. The V end was cut by 6 bases, the J end by 2 bases, with 9 bases between. Germline-derived CDR1 and CDR2 are KGHDR and SFDVKD. The chain's CDR3 is CATSPGRNYGYTF. In DNA, the CDR3 is TGTGCCACCAGTCCCGGGAGGAACTATGGCTACACCTTC.

The chain combines TRBV3-1 (or the pseudogene TRBV3-2) with TRBJ1-1; unclear D gene. V dropped 5 bases and J dropped 0 bases, with 7 bases sitting between them. CDR3 size: 13 residues. Germline CDR1 and CDR2: LGHDT and YNNKEL (reference sequence). The CDR3 loop is CASSLNMNTEAFF. The CDR3 DNA is TGTGCCAGCAGCTTAAATATGAACACTGAAGCTTTCTTT.

The chain employs TRBV12-3 or TRBV12-4 and TRBJ1-1, with TRBD1 as a possible D gene (5 bases). The CDR3 sequence is 13 residues long. V lost 5 bases, J lost 1 base, and 8 bases lay in between. CDR3 bases: TGTGCCAGCAGTCCCACAGGGAACACTGAAGCTTTCTTT. As protein: CASSPTGNTEAFF.

The gene calls are TRBV5-1 and TRBJ2-6; D might be TRBD2 (6 bases). Germline values: CDR1 SGHRS, CDR2 YFSETQ. Trimming shortened V by 3 bases and J by 4 bases, and 8 bases separated the two germline ends. The length of the CDR3 is 14 residues. This chain's CDR3 is CASSWRAGANVLTF. CDR3 nucleotides: TGCGCCAGCAGCTGGAGGGCAGGGGCCAACGTCCTGACTTTC.

This clone was picked up a small number of times. The DNA for the CDR3 is TGTGCCAGCAGCGGACAGGGTAAGGGCAATCAGCCCCAGCATTTT. Protein sequence: CASSGQGKGNQPQHF. The chain employs TRBV9 and TRBJ1-5; the match to TRBD1 covers 7 bases. CDR1 and CDR2 (germline): SGDLS, YYNGEE. The V segment lost 3 bases and the J segment 2 bases; nucleotides outside the gene matches: 5. CDR3 length equals 15 residues. Complete variable domain (other parts from reference TRBV9 and TRBJ1-5): DSGVTQTPKHLITATGQRVTLRCSPRSGDLSVYWYQQSLDQGLQFLIQYYNGEERAKGNILERFSAQQFPDLHSELNLSSLELGDSALYFCASSGQGKGNQPQHFGDGTRLSIL.

This sequence joins TRBV19 and TRBJ2-1, with 10 bases aligning to TRBD1. Germline CDR1 and CDR2: LNHDA and SQIVND (reference sequence). The V and J ends lost 7 bases and 6 bases, in that order; junction bases with no gene match: 6. This CDR3 contains 14 residues. The DNA of the CDR3 is TGTGCCAGTATGGGGACAGGGGTTCCCAATGAGCAGTTCTTC. Protein product: CASMGTGVPNEQFF.

This rearrangement joins TRBV11-2 to TRBJ2-3; 13 bases are shared with TRBD2. The V segment lost 8 bases and the J segment 4 bases; nucleotides outside the gene matches: 9. CDR1 is SGHAT, CDR2 FQNNGV, per germline. The CDR3 covers 16 residues. CDR3 residues: CASWTTSGGAADTQYF. The CDR3 DNA reads as TGTGCCAGCTGGACTACTAGCGGGGGGGCTGCAGATACGCAGTATTTT.

V and J are TRBV2 and TRBJ1-6, with D hard to call. CDR1 is SNHLY, CDR2 FYNNEI, per germline. The CDR3 contains 14 residues. The germline V and J ends were trimmed by 0 bases and 10 bases, with 10 bases remaining between them. The CDR3 region has the DNA TGTGCCAGCAGTGAAGCGTCCGGGAACTCACCCCTCCACTTT. Residues: CASSEASGNSPLHF.